The 18 T cell receptor beta chains given below trace back to one sample, sequenced in a study of control samples from healthy donors and cancer patients. TCRdb's copy holds only in-frame clones and misses some; the assay was immunoSEQ multiplex PCR. The data hold 130,000 to 150,000 clones, with about 91% observed a single time. The sample taken for sequencing was blood. Receptors originate from a man younger than 40 in good health.

In its sample, this clone was seen once. V gene TRBV27 combines with J gene TRBJ2-5; 8 bases are shared with TRBD1. Looked up from germline, CDR1 is MNHEY and CDR2 is SMNVEV (reference sequence). This CDR3 spans 14 amino acids. V lost 3 bases, J lost 5 bases, and 5 bases stayed unmatched. CDR3 residues: CASSFSGGAETQYF. The CDR3 region has the DNA TGTGCCAGCAGTTTTTCAGGGGGCGCGGAGACCCAGTACTTC.

The chain employs TRBV27 and TRBJ2-1, with 9 bases fitting TRBD2. V lost 3 bases to trimming and J lost 1 base; unmatched junction nucleotides: 7. The CDR3 consists of 17 residues. Germline-derived CDR1 and CDR2 are MNHEY and SMNVEV (reference sequence). CDR3 region: CASSFSGGTQSYNEQFF. The CDR3 region has the DNA TGTGCCAGCAGTTTTAGCGGGGGAACTCAATCCTACAATGAGCAGTTCTTC.

The V call is TRBV14, the J call TRBJ1-1; no firm D call. The V end lost 1 base, the J end lost 6 bases, and 9 bases lay between the germline ends. From germline, CDR1 is SGHDN and CDR2 FVKESK. The CDR3 covers 13 residues. The CDR3 reads CASSQVRGAEAFF. As DNA, the CDR3 is TGTGCCAGCAGCCAAGTACGGGGTGCTGAAGCTTTCTTT.

Within the sample, this clone is medium-sized (0.01 to 0.1%). This rearrangement joins TRBV29-1 to TRBJ2-2; D is undetermined. V was pared by 4 bases and J by 0 bases, with 6 bases between. The CDR3 covers 13 residues. CDR1 SQVTM and CDR2 ANQGSEA come from the germline V gene. The CDR3 coding sequence is TGCAGCGTTGCCCGGACGAACACCGGGGAGCTGTTTTTT. Its protein is CSVARTNTGELFF.

The chain recombines TRBV5-6 with TRBJ1-5; TRBD1 aligns across 9 bases. The CDR3 covers 14 residues. V was pared by 4 bases and J by 7 bases, with 6 bases of the junction left unmatched. The germline gives CDR1 SGHDT, CDR2 YYEEEE. CDR3 in amino acids: CASSRDRGAQPQHF. In DNA form, the CDR3 reads TGTGCCAGCAGCCGTGACAGGGGGGCCCAGCCCCAGCATTTT. Based on the CDR3 plus reference TRBV5-6 and TRBJ1-5, the full variable domain is DAGVTQSPTHLIKTRGQQVTLRCSPKSGHDTVSWYQQALGQGPQFIFQYYEEEERQRGNFPDRFSGHQFPNYSSELNVNALLLGDSALYLCASSRDRGAQPQHFGDGTRLSIL.

This chain links TRBV11-3 with TRBJ2-7; tentatively, D is TRBD1 or TRBD2 (5 bases each). V gave up 5 bases and J gave up 2 bases, with 13 bases separating them. Germline V lookup: CDR1 SGHNT, CDR2 YENEEA. The CDR3 has 14 amino acids. This chain's CDR3 is CASSRDPGTYEQYF. The CDR3 nucleotides read TGTGCCAGCAGCCGGGACCCCGGGACCTACGAGCAGTACTTC. Full variable domain (rest looked up from reference TRBV11-3 and TRBJ2-7): EAGVVQSPRYKIIEKKQPVAFWCNPISGHNTLYWYLQNLGQGPELLIRYENEEAVDDSQLPKDRFSAERLKGVDSTLKIQPAELGDSAVYLCASSRDPGTYEQYFGPGTRLTVT.

The chain joins TRBV27 to TRBJ2-3, with TRBD1 identical over 9 bases. From germline, CDR1 is MNHEY and CDR2 SMNVEV (reference sequence). The V gene end was trimmed by 5 bases and the J gene end by 0 bases; junction bases not matched to a gene: 6. CDR3 length: 16 residues. CDR3: CASSPLTGGSTDTQYF. DNA of the CDR3: TGTGCCAGCAGTCCTCTGACAGGGGGGAGCACAGATACGCAGTATTTT.

The chain employs TRBV11-2 and TRBJ2-5; TRBD1 matches 7 bases. Germline V gene lookup returns CDR1 SGHAT and CDR2 FQNNGV. Germline trimming cut 1 base from V and 7 bases from J; bases unmatched to any gene: 6. This CDR3 spans 14 amino acids. The chain's CDR3 is CASSLVTGFATQYF. DNA of the CDR3: TGTGCCAGCAGCTTAGTGACAGGGTTTGCGACCCAGTACTTC.

This chain links TRBV5-4 with TRBJ1-4; D gene unclear. Germline V gene lookup returns CDR1 SGHNT and CDR2 YYREEE (reference sequence). V was shortened by 2 bases and J by 8 bases, with 4 bases between the two germline ends. CDR3 length: 11 amino acids. DNA of the CDR3: TGTGCCAGCAGCTTCGGGGAAAAACTGTTTTTT. Encoded protein: CASSFGEKLFF. The full variable domain, completed using reference TRBV5-4 and TRBJ1-4, is ETGVTQSPTHLIKTRGQQVTLRCSSQSGHNTVSWYQQALGQGPQFIFQYYREEENGRGNFPPRFSGLQFPNYSSELNVNALELDDSALYLCASSFGEKLFFGSGTQLSVL.

The chain has TRBV18 and TRBJ1-2, with D unresolved. The germline V gene has CDR1 KGHSH and CDR2 LQKENI. V was cut by 4 bases and J by 6 bases, with 6 bases left in between. The CDR3 length is 11 residues. This chain's CDR3 is CASSLRDGYTF. CDR3 bases: TGTGCCAGCTCACTCAGAGATGGCTACACCTTC.

This chain uses TRBV6-5 with TRBJ1-1, with 8 bases that match TRBD1. The length of the CDR3 is 14 residues. Germline values: CDR1 MNHEY, CDR2 SVGAGI. Trimming took 6 bases from V and 6 from J; bases not matched to a gene: 9. The CDR3 reads CASRRTGIQAEAFF. The CDR3 DNA reads as TGTGCCAGCAGGCGGACAGGGATCCAGGCTGAAGCTTTCTTT.

The chain combines TRBV7-9 with TRBJ1-2, with TRBD1 matching over 8 bases. The CDR3 length is 15 residues. Germline V CDR1 and CDR2: SEHNR, FQNEAQ (reference sequence). Unmatched junction bases numbered 13, after V lost 2 bases and J lost 11 bases. The DNA of the CDR3 is TGTGCCAGCAGCTTACCACCCCAGGGGGCGGGAAGTTACACCTTC. This sequence encodes CASSLPPQGAGSYTF.

This rearrangement joins TRBV2 to TRBJ1-1; D unresolved. V lost 6 bases to trimming and J lost 4 bases, with 12 bases between them. The V gene's germline CDR1 is SNHLY and CDR2 FYNNEI. The CDR3 has 13 residues. The CDR3 DNA sequence: TGTGCCAGCAGGGCCCAATTAGGCACTGAAGCTTTCTTT. This codes for CASRAQLGTEAFF.

The gene calls are TRBV7-9 and TRBJ1-2, with 9 bases identical to TRBD1. The germline V gene encodes CDR1 SEHNR and CDR2 FQNEAQ (reference sequence). V lost 6 bases and J lost 5; bases outside the gene matches: 7. This CDR3 comprises 14 residues. The CDR3 DNA reads TGTGCCAGCAGGCCTACCGGGACAGGGTATGGCTACACCTTC. It specifies CASRPTGTGYGYTF.

The V and J genes are TRBV9 and TRBJ1-1; D is ambiguous. From germline, CDR1 is SGDLS and CDR2 YYNGEE. The V end lost 4 bases, the J end lost 1 base, and 11 bases lay between the germline ends. There are 14 residues in the CDR3. CDR3 DNA sequence: TGTGCCAGCAGCCCCCGTCGGTGGAACACTGAAGCTTTCTTT. Amino acids: CASSPRRWNTEAFF.

This rearrangement joins TRBV30 to TRBJ1-4; TRBD1 matches at 8 bases. Unmatched junction bases numbered 4, after V lost 2 bases and J lost 5 bases. This CDR3 spans 14 amino acids. From germline, CDR1 is GTSNPN and CDR2 SVGIG (reference sequence). CDR3 DNA: TGTGCCTGGAGTCAGGACAGGGTGAATGAAAAACTGTTTTTT. Its translation is CAWSQDRVNEKLFF.

The rearrangement joins TRBV6-5 to TRBJ2-1; 14 bases align to TRBD2. Trimming at V came to 6 bases and at J to 11 bases, leaving 6 bases not matched to a gene. Germline-derived CDR1 and CDR2 are MNHEY and SVGAGI. The CDR3 has 14 amino acids. The DNA of the CDR3 is TGTGCCAGCAGAGGGACTAGCGGGGGACCTAAGCAGTTCTTC. It specifies CASRGTSGGPKQFF.

The chain joins TRBV6-5 to TRBJ2-3, with D unresolved. Germline loops: CDR1 MNHEY, CDR2 SVGAGI. This CDR3 is 15 amino acids long. Trimming shortened V by 4 bases and J by 3 bases, and 14 bases separated the two germline ends. Written as DNA, the CDR3 is TGTGCCAGCAGTTCCGGTGAGGAGTATACAGATACGCAGTATTTT. It specifies CASSSGEEYTDTQYF.